This TCR beta chain was obtained from a study of shared clonotypes between healthy human individuals. Produced via immunoSEQ multiplex PCR; TCRdb's table is partial and in-frame only. The sample carries roughly 640,000 clones, around 97% recorded once. Germline-derived CDR1 and CDR2 are SGHVS and FNYEAQ. Trimming stripped 3 bases from V and 3 bases from J, with 15 bases between. The CDR3 length is 16 residues. The chain is built from TRBV7-6 and TRBJ2-1, with D possibly called TRBD1 or TRBD2 (7 bases each). Sequenced input: naive CD4+ T cells sorted from blood. Subset specified: CD45RA+ positively selected. This clonotype was obtained from a woman aged 25 to 39 in good health. For the CDR3, the DNA is TGTGCCAGCAGCTTCCTGACAGGGAGGGACTACAATGAGCAGTTCTTC. Translated: CASSFLTGRDYNEQFF.